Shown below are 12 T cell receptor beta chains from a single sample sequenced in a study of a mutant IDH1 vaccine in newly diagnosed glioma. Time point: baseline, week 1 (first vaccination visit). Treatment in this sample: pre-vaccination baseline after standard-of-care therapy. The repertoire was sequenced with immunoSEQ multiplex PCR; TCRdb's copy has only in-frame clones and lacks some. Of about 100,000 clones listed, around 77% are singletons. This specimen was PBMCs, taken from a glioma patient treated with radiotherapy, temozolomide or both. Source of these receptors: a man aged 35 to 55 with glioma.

CDR3 amino acids: CASSLARTWAVDSEQYF. The CDR3 DNA sequence: TGTGCCAGCAGCTTAGCTCGGACCTGGGCCGTGGACAGCGAGCAGTACTTC. The V and J genes are TRBV7-8 and TRBJ2-7, with D possibly TRBD1 on 6 matching bases. The CDR3 covers 17 residues. Germline V gene sequence: CDR1 SGHVS, CDR2 FQNEAQ. V lost 0 bases, J lost 6 bases, and 21 bases lay in between.

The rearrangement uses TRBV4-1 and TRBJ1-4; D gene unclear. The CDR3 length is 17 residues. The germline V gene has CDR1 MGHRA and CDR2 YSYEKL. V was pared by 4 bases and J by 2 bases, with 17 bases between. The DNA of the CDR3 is TGCGCCAGCAGCCGAAGCACGGCAGTAAGGACTAATGAAAAACTGTTTTTT. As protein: CASSRSTAVRTNEKLFF.

The CDR3 loop is CASSQRSWSGVSGANVLTF. CDR3 in DNA: TGTGCCAGCAGCCAGCGTTCTTGGAGCGGGGTCTCTGGGGCCAACGTCCTGACTTTC. The chain has TRBV9 and TRBJ2-6, with 7 bases lining up with TRBD2. V was clipped by 4 bases and J by 0 bases; unmatched bases: 13. Germline V CDR1 and CDR2: SGDLS, YYNGEE. This CDR3 comprises 19 residues.

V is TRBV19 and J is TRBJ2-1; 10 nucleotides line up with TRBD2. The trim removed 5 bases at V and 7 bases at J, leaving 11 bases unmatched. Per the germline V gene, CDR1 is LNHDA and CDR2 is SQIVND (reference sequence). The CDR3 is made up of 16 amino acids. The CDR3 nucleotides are TGTGCCAGTAGTCTCCGGGATAGCGGGGGGTGGAATGAGCAGTTCTTC. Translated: CASSLRDSGGWNEQFF.

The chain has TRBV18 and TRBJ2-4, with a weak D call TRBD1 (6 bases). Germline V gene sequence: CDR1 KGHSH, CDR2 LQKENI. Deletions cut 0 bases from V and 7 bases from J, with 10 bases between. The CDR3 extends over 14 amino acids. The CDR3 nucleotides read TGTGCCAGCTCACCACCGGACAGTTTGAACATTCAGTACTTC. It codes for CASSPPDSLNIQYF.

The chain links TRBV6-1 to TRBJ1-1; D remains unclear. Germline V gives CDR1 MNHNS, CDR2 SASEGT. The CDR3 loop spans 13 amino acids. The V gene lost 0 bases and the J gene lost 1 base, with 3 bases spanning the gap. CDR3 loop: CASSEAANTEAFF. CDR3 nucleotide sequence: TGTGCCAGCAGTGAAGCAGCGAACACTGAAGCTTTCTTT.

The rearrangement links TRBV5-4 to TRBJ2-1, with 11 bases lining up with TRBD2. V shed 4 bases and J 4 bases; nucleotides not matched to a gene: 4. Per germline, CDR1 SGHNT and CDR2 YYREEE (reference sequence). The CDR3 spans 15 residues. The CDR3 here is CASSLAGGMYNEQFF. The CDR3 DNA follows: TGTGCCAGCAGCCTAGCGGGAGGAATGTACAATGAGCAGTTCTTC.

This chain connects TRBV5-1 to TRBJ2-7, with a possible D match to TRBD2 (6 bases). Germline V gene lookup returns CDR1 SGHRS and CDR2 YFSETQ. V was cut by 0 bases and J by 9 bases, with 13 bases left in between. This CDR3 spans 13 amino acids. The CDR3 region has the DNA TGCGCCAGCAGCTTGGAGAGACTAGGGGCGCAGTACTTC. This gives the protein CASSLERLGAQYF.

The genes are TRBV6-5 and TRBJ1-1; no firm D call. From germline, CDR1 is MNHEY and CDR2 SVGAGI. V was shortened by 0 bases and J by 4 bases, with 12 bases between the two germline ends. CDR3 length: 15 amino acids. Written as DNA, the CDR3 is TGTGCCAGCAGTTACTCCACTTGGGGTGCCACTGAAGCTTTCTTT. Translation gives CASSYSTWGATEAFF.

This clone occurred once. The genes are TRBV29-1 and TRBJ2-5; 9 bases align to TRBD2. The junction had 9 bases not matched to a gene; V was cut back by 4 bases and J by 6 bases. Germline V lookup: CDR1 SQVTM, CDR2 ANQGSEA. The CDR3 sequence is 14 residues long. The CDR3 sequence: CSVALAGYQKTQYF. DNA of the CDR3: TGCAGCGTTGCTCTAGCGGGGTATCAAAAGACCCAGTACTTC.

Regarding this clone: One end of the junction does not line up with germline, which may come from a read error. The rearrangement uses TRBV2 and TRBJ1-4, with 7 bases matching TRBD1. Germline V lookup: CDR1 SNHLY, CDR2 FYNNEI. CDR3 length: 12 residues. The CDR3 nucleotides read TGTGCCAGCAGTGACTCCACTGGGACAGTGGACTTT. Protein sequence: CASSDSTGTVDF.

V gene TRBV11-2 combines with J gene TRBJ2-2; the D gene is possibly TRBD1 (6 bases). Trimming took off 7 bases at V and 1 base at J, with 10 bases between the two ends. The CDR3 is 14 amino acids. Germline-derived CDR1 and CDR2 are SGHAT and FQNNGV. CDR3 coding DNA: TGTGCCAGCATCGTGGACAGGAACACCGGGGAGCTGTTTTTT. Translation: CASIVDRNTGELFF.